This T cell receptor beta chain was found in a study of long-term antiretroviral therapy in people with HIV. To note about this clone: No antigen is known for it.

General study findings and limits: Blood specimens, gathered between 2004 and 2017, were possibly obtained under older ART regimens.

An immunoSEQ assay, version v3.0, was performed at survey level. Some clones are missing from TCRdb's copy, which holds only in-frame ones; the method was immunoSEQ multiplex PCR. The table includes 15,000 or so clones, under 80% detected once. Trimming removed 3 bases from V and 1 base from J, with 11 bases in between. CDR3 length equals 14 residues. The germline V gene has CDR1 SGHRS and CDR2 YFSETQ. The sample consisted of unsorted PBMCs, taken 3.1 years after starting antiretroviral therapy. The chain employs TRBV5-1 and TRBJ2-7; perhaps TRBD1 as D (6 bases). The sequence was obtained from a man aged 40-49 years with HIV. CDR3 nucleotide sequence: TGCGCCAGCAGCTCCTTGGACAGTTCCTACGAGCAGTACTTC. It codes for CASSSLDSSYEQYF.